Below, 3 T cell receptor beta chains from the same sample are listed, as sequenced in a study of graft-versus-host responses after intestinal transplantation. Sequencing was performed with immunoSEQ multiplex PCR; in TCRdb, only in-frame clones are kept and a portion is missing. The profile shows tens of thousands of clones, about 45% of them singletons. The plating included about 200,000 irradiated, violet-dye-labeled stimulator cells together with about 200,000 CFSE-labeled responder cells. The specimen comprised alloreactive CD8+ T cells from a mixed lymphocyte reaction culture, sampled before transplantation. Subset given: CFSE-low proliferating T cells sorted from approximately 6-day pre-transplant mixed lymphocyte reaction (GvH or HvG direction). The origin of the receptors is a human patient who was an organ donor for intestinal transplantation.

This clone is labeled as medium-sized. This sequence joins TRBV6-6 and TRBJ2-7; D ambiguous. This CDR3 spans 13 amino acids. Trimming left V 0 bases short and J 4 bases short, with 7 bases between. Germline CDR1 is MNHNY and CDR2 is SVGAGI (reference sequence). CDR3 residues: CASSYSHGYEQYF. Written as DNA, the CDR3 is TGTGCCAGCAGTTACTCGCATGGGTACGAGCAGTACTTC.

The V call is TRBV6-5, the J call TRBJ1-2; 7 positions match TRBD1. V was pared by 2 bases and J by 3 bases, with 3 bases of the junction left unmatched. Per the germline V gene, CDR1 is MNHEY and CDR2 is SVGAGI. The CDR3 is 14 residues long. The CDR3 DNA follows: TGTGCCAGCAGTTACCTCGGGACAGACTATGGCTACACCTTC. This gives the protein CASSYLGTDYGYTF.

V and J are TRBV29-1 and TRBJ1-2; TRBD1 aligns across 10 bases. Germline V gives CDR1 SQVTM, CDR2 ANQGSEA. The CDR3 extends over 14 amino acids. V was clipped by 2 bases and J by 4 bases; unmatched bases: 4. DNA of the CDR3: TGCAGCGTTGAATTGACAGGGGGCATCTATGGCTACACCTTC. As protein: CSVELTGGIYGYTF.